This TCR beta chain originates from a study of Graves' ophthalmopathy and Graves' hyperthyroidism. Study conclusions and caveats: Predictions made by the model for ophthalmopathy progression reached more than 55% sensitivity and less than 80% specificity. Ophthalmopathy versus stable hyperthyroidism: 13-signature model gave roughly 88% sensitivity, 75% to 83% specificity. Most thyroid clonotypes with frequency above 0.001 were detected in blood too.

Amplification targeted the TCR beta CDR3 regions, with RNA transcripts as the source material. A first-round RT-PCR used HTBI primers, followed by a second-round multiplex PCR. Each CDR3 protein gets one entry after TCRdb re-called the multiplex PCR reads with MiXCR. The top ten hold 9% to 15% of the sample, which has under 350,000 distinct CDR3 sequences, 17% seen once. V gave up 3 bases and J gave up 4 bases; unmatched junction bases: 5. Germline V gene sequence: CDR1 SGHTA, CDR2 FQGNSA. The length of the CDR3 is 15 residues. This clonotype was detected many times. What it binds is unknown. The TCR was taken from an adult man with Graves' ophthalmopathy. The specimen was peripheral blood. V is TRBV7-2 and J is TRBJ2-5; 10 bases match TRBD1. The chain's CDR3 is CASSFLGTGVETQYF. The CDR3 coding sequence is TGTGCCAGCAGCTTTCTCGGGACAGGGGTAGAGACCCAGTACTTC.